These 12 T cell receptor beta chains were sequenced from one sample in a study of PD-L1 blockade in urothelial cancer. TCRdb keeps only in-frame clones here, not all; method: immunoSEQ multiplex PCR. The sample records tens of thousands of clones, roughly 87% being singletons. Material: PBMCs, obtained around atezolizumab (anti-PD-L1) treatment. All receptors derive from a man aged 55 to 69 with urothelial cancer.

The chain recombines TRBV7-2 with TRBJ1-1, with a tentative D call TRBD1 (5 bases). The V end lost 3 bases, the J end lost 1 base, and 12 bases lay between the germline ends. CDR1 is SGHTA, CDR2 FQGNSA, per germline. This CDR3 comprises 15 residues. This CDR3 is CASSLSLTGNTEAFF. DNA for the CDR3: TGTGCCAGCAGCTTGTCTCTTACAGGGAACACTGAAGCTTTCTTT.

CDR3 in amino acids: CASSVVQTVGGEQFF. CDR3 sequence (DNA): TGTGCCAGCAGCGTGGTCCAAACCGTGGGGGGTGAGCAGTTCTTC. The genes are TRBV2 and TRBJ2-1, with D possibly matching TRBD2 (6 bases). Per germline, CDR1 SNHLY and CDR2 FYNNEI. The CDR3 is 15 amino acids. V dropped 6 bases and J dropped 9 bases, with 21 bases sitting between them. Filled out from reference TRBV2 and TRBJ2-1, the complete variable domain reads EPEVTQTPSHQVTQMGQEVILRCVPISNHLYFYWYRQILGQKVEFLVSFYNNEISEKSEIFDDQFSVERPDGSNFTLKIRSTKLEDSAMYFCASSVVQTVGGEQFFGPGTRLTVL.

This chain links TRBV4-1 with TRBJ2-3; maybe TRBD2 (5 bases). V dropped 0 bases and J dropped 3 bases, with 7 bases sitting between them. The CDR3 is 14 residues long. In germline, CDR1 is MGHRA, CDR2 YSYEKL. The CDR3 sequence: CASSQEPGTDTQYF. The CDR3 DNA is TGCGCCAGCAGCCAAGAACCGGGGACAGATACGCAGTATTTT.

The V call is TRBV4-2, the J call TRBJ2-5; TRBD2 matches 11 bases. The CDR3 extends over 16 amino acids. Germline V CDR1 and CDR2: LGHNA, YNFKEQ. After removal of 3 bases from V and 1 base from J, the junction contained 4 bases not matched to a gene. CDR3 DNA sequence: TGTGCCAGCAGCCAGGCCGGGACTAGCGGCCAAGAGACCCAGTACTTC. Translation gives CASSQAGTSGQETQYF.

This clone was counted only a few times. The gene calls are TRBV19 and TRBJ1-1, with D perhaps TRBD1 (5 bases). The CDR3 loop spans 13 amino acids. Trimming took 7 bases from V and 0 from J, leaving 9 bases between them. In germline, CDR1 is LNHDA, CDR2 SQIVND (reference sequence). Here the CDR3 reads CASTLTVNTEAFF. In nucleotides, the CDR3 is TGTGCCAGTACCCTGACAGTGAACACTGAAGCTTTCTTT.

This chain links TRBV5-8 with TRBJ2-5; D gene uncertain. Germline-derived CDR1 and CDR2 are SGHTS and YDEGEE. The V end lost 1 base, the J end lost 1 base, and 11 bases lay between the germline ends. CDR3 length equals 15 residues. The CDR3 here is CASSLQASTQETQYF. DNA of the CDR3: TGTGCCAGCAGCTTGCAGGCCAGTACCCAAGAGACCCAGTACTTC.

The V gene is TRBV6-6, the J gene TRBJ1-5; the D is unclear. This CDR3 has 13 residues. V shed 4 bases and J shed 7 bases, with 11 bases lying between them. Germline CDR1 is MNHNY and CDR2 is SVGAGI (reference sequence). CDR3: CASSSEGRQPQHF. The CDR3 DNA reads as TGTGCCAGCAGTTCAGAGGGAAGGCAGCCCCAGCATTTT.

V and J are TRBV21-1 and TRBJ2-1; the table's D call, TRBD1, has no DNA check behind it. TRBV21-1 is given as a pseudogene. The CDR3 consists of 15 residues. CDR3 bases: TGTGCCAGCAGCGTAGTGGGCCTCCTCTACAATGAGCAGTTCTTC. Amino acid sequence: CASSVVGLLYNEQFF.

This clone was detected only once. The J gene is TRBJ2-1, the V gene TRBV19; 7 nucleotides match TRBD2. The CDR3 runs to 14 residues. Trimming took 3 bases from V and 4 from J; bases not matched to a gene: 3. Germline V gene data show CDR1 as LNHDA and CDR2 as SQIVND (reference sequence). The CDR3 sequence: CASSISSGYNEQFF. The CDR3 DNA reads TGTGCCAGTAGTATCTCTAGCGGATACAATGAGCAGTTCTTC.

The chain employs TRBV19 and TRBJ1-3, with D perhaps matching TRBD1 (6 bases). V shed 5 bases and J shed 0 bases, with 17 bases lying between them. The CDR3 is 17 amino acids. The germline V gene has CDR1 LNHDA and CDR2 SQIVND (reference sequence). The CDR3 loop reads CASSSPGHPNSGNTIYF. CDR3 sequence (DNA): TGTGCCAGTAGTTCACCGGGACATCCCAACTCTGGAAACACCATATATTTT.

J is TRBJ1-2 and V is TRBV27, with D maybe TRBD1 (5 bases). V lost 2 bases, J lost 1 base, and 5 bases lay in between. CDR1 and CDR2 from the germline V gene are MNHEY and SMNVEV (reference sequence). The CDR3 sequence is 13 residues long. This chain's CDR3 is CASSLQGNYGYTF. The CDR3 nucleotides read TGTGCCAGCAGTTTACAGGGTAACTATGGCTACACCTTC.

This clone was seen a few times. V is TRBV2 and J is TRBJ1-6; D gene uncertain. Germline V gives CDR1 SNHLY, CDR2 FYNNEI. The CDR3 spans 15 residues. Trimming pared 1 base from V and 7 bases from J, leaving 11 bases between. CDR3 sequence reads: CASSEVYRNNSPLHF. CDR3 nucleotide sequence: TGTGCCAGCAGTGAAGTTTACAGAAACAATTCACCCCTCCACTTT. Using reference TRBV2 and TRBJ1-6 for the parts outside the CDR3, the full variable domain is EPEVTQTPSHQVTQMGQEVILRCVPISNHLYFYWYRQILGQKVEFLVSFYNNEISEKSEIFDDQFSVERPDGSNFTLKIRSTKLEDSAMYFCASSEVYRNNSPLHFGNGTRLTVT.